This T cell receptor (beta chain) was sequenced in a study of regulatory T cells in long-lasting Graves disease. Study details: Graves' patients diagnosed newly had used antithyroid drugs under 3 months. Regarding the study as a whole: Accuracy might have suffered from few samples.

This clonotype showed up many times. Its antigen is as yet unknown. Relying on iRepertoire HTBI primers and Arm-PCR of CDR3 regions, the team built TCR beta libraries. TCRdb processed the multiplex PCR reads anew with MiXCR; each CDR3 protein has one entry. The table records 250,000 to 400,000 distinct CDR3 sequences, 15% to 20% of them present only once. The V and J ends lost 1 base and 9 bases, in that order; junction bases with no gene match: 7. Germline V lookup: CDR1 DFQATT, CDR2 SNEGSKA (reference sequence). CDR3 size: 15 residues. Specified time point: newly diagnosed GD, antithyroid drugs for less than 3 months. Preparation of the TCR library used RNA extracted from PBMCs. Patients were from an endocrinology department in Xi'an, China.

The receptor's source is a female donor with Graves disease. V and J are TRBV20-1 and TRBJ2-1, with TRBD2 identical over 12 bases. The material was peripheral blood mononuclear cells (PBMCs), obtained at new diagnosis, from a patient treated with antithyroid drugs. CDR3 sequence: CSARAWASGRGEQFF. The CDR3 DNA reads TGCAGTGCTAGAGCCTGGGCTAGCGGGAGGGGTGAGCAGTTCTTC.